The next 2 T cell receptor beta chains were all read from a single sample in a study of T cell responses to AZD1222 COVID-19 vaccine. Measured with immunoSEQ multiplex PCR; TCRdb has only the in-frame clones, and not every one. The sample records 99,000 or so clones, approximately 93% being singletons. Sequencing was performed on peripheral blood, taken on day 0 of AZD1222 vaccination. The receptors stem from an adult in good health.

The chain carries TRBV27 and TRBJ2-1, with 8 bases aligning to TRBD2. This CDR3 spans 18 amino acids. CDR1 and CDR2 (germline): MNHEY, SMNVEV (reference sequence). The J segment lost 7 bases and the V segment lost 3 bases, leaving 17 bases of the junction unmatched. CDR3 coding DNA: TGTGCCAGCAGTTTCTCGCCCAGCACCGGGAGGGGTAGGAATGAGCAGTTCTTC. Protein product: CASSFSPSTGRGRNEQFF.

CDR3 sequence (DNA): TGTGCCAGCAGCCCTTCGCTGAATAGCATTCAGTACTTC. Translation: CASSPSLNSIQYF. The rearrangement uses TRBV3-1 (or the pseudogene TRBV3-2) and TRBJ2-4; no firm D call. The CDR3 has 13 residues. V lost 4 bases to trimming and J lost 9 bases, with 13 bases between them. CDR1 is LGHDT and CDR2 is YNNKEL in the germline V gene (reference sequence).